The 17 T cell receptor beta chains presented below share a single source sample, sequenced in a study of shared clonotypes between healthy human individuals. Assay used: immunoSEQ multiplex PCR; TCRdb lists only in-frame clones, some missing. The data hold about 490,000 clones, with 76% observed a single time. Sequences were obtained from PBMCs. Source of these receptors: a woman aged 35 to 49 in good health. Some clones in this sample may be carry-over from other donors' samples.

The genes are TRBV10-3 and TRBJ2-7; TRBD1 aligns across 9 bases. The CDR3 is 16 amino acids. Germline V CDR1 and CDR2: ENHRY, SYGVKD. V dropped 6 bases and J dropped 7; count of bases not matched to a gene: 16. In nucleotides, the CDR3 is TGTGCCATCAGCACGCCGAGGGGACAGGGCTCAGGTGAGCAGTACTTC. It codes for CAISTPRGQGSGEQYF.

This clone appeared many times. The V and J genes are TRBV4-2 and TRBJ2-3, with TRBD2 matching over 8 bases. The germline V gene encodes CDR1 LGHNA and CDR2 YNFKEQ. The CDR3 length is 17 residues. V dropped 0 bases and J dropped 7; count of bases not matched to a gene: 12. CDR3 bases: TGTGCCAGCAGCCAAGAAGGAGCCTCGGGAGGGCTACATACGCAGTATTTT. As protein: CASSQEGASGGLHTQYF.

The CDR3 loop is CASGLESGTEAFF. The CDR3 DNA follows: TGTGCTAGTGGTCTCGAATCGGGCACTGAAGCTTTCTTT. This chain connects TRBV12-5 to TRBJ1-1; D is unclear. The CDR3 sequence is 13 residues long. Trimming took off 5 bases at V and 4 bases at J, with 11 bases between the two ends. Germline lookup yields CDR1 LGHNT and CDR2 FRNRAP.

With respect to this clone: Other DNA sequences in the sample encode the same CDR3. The genes are TRBV18 and TRBJ2-1, with 12 bases matching TRBD2. CDR3 size: 15 residues. Germline CDR1 KGHSH, CDR2 LQKENI. V gave up 5 bases and J gave up 4 bases; unmatched junction bases: 3. Here the CDR3 DNA reads TGTGCCAGCTCAACCGGACTAGCGGGATACAATGAGCAGTTCTTC. The encoded protein is CASSTGLAGYNEQFF.

The chain couples TRBV18 to TRBJ2-3; a possible D gene is TRBD2 (6 bases). V was pared by 2 bases and J by 4 bases, with 10 bases between. There are 14 residues in the CDR3. The germline CDR1 and CDR2 sequences are KGHSH and LQKENI. The CDR3 nucleotides are TGTGCCAGCTCACCAGTAGCGGATGCAGATACGCAGTATTTT. It yields the protein CASSPVADADTQYF.

The V gene is TRBV6-5, the J gene TRBJ1-1; D call uncertain. The V end was cut by 6 bases, the J end by 0 bases, with 8 bases between. Germline CDR1 reads MNHEY; CDR2 reads SVGAGI. CDR3 size: 13 residues. CDR3 in amino acids: CASRTHMNTEAFF. The DNA for the CDR3 is TGTGCCAGCAGGACTCACATGAACACTGAAGCTTTCTTT.

The V call is TRBV30, the J call TRBJ1-6; D possibly corresponds to TRBD1 (5 bases). The CDR3 length is 13 residues. Trimming shortened V by 7 bases and J by 2 bases, and 9 bases separated the two germline ends. CDR1 and CDR2 from the germline V gene are GTSNPN and SVGIG (reference sequence). CDR3 amino acids: CASGGAYNSPLHF. In nucleotides, the CDR3 is TGTGCCTCCGGGGGGGCCTATAATTCACCCCTCCACTTT.

This clone came up a few times. The chain combines TRBV7-2 with TRBJ2-3; perhaps TRBD1 as D (5 bases). V dropped 4 bases and J dropped 6 bases, with 17 bases sitting between them. The CDR3 loop spans 15 amino acids. CDR1 and CDR2 from the germline V gene are SGHTA and FQGNSA. The CDR3 DNA sequence: TGTGCCAGCAGCTCCCTAGGCAGGGCCGTGGATACGCAGTATTTT. It encodes CASSSLGRAVDTQYF.

The rearrangement uses TRBV29-1 and TRBJ1-1, with D possibly TRBD1 on 5 matching bases. CDR3 length equals 12 residues. Trimming removed 7 bases from V and 4 bases from J, with 13 bases in between. In germline, CDR1 is SQVTM, CDR2 ANQGSEA. The CDR3 bases are TGCAGCGCCGTTGGGGGATCCACTGAAGCTTTCTTT. The encoded protein is CSAVGGSTEAFF.

This clone was found once. The CDR3 DNA is TGTGCCAGCTCACGTTCTGGGTTGGGGACAGATACGCAGTATTTT. Protein product: CASSRSGLGTDTQYF. The gene calls are TRBV18 and TRBJ2-3; no reliable D call. The V end lost 4 bases, the J end lost 3 bases, and 14 bases lay between the germline ends. Germline V gives CDR1 KGHSH, CDR2 LQKENI. CDR3 size: 15 residues.

The chain links TRBV11-2 to TRBJ2-1; unclear D gene. The length of the CDR3 is 16 residues. V was pared by 5 bases and J by 0 bases, with 14 bases between. Germline V CDR1 and CDR2: SGHAT, FQNNGV. CDR3 coding DNA: TGTGCCAGCAGCGGCGTGCCGGCAAGCTCCTACAATGAGCAGTTCTTC. It is translated as CASSGVPASSYNEQFF.

On this clone: The likely explanation is a read error, given a far larger clone one base away. Other DNA variants within this sample encode the same CDR3. The chain combines TRBV2 with TRBJ1-4, with 7 bases identical to TRBD1. The CDR3 consists of 12 residues. CDR1 is SNHLY and CDR2 is FYNNEI in the germline V gene. The CDR3 region is CASISTGEKLFF. CDR3 coding DNA: TGTGCCAGCATCTCAACAGGGGAAAAACTGTTCTTT.

V is TRBV28 and J is TRBJ1-2, with no clear D. CDR1 MDHEN and CDR2 SYDVKM come from the germline V gene. The CDR3 runs 12 residues. The ends were cut back, 6 bases at V and 3 bases at J, with 8 bases in the middle. CDR3 in amino acids: CASSKDYYGYTF. CDR3 sequence (DNA): TGTGCCAGCAGCAAGGACTACTATGGCTACACCTTC.

The rearrangement uses TRBV4-1 and TRBJ2-1, with 12 bases lining up with TRBD2. Germline CDR1 reads MGHRA; CDR2 reads YSYEKL. Trimming took 3 bases from V and 5 from J; bases not matched to a gene: 11. This CDR3 has 18 amino acids. The CDR3 sequence: CASSQLPLAGGPHNEQFF. Written as DNA, the CDR3 is TGCGCCAGCAGCCAGCTACCCCTAGCGGGAGGGCCGCACAATGAGCAGTTCTTC.

This chain joins TRBV7-6 and TRBJ2-1; D may be TRBD1 (5 bases). The V and J ends lost 2 bases and 0 bases respectively, with 17 bases between them. Germline V gives CDR1 SGHVS, CDR2 FNYEAQ. The CDR3 sequence is 18 residues long. CDR3 coding DNA: TGTGCCAGCAGCTTACAACCCCAGGGCGGAAGCTCCTACAATGAGCAGTTCTTC. Encoded protein: CASSLQPQGGSSYNEQFF.

This chain links TRBV28 with TRBJ2-1, with D possibly matching TRBD1 (6 bases). This CDR3 is built from 16 residues. Trimming took 4 bases from V and 2 from J, leaving 15 bases between them. Per the germline V gene, CDR1 is MDHEN and CDR2 is SYDVKM. As DNA, the CDR3 is TGTGCCAGCAGTTCACTCAAGACAGGTACCTACAATGAGCAGTTCTTC. It is translated as CASSSLKTGTYNEQFF.

The gene calls are TRBV7-2 and TRBJ1-2, with a weak D call TRBD1 (5 bases). V was clipped by 1 base and J by 6 bases, with 12 bases between them. Germline-derived CDR1 and CDR2 are SGHTA and FQGNSA. This CDR3 is 14 amino acids long. CDR3 sequence (DNA): TGTGCCAGCAGCTTAGTGGGGGGAGCGGATGGCTACACCTTC. It codes for CASSLVGGADGYTF.